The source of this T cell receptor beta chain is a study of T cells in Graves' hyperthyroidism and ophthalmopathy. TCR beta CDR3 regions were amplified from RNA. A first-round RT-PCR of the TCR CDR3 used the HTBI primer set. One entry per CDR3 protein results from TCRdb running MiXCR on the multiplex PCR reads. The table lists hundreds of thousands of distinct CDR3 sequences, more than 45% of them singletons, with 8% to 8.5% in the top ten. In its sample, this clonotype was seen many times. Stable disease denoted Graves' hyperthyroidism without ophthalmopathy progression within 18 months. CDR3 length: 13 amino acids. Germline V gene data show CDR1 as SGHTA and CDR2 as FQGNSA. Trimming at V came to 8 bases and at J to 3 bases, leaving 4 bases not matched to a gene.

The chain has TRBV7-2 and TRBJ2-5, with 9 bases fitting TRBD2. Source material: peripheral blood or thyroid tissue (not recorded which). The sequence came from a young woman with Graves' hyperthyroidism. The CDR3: CASGRGREETQYF. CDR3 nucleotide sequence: TGTGCCAGCGGCCGCGGGAGGGAAGAGACCCAGTACTTC.